The clone carrying this T cell receptor beta chain was seen only a few times. The data derive from a study of cytomegalovirus exposure and HLA in healthy donors. The PCR employed 60 Vbeta primers together with 13 Jbeta primers. Method: immunoSEQ multiplex PCR; TCRdb's copy keeps in-frame clones and lacks some. The table has roughly 150,000 clones, 75% seen once. The CDR3 covers 16 residues. The V gene lost 1 base and the J gene lost 2 bases, with 11 bases spanning the gap. Germline CDR1 and CDR2: MNHEY and SVGAGI. The source material was PBMCs. V usage is TRBV6-5 and J usage is TRBJ2-2; the D is unclear. The sequence came from a man aged 25-45 years in good health and CMV-seronegative. In DNA, the CDR3 is TGTGCCAGCAGTTACTTCAGTCCCCCCAACACCGGGGAGCTGTTTTTT. Its protein product is CASSYFSPPNTGELFF.